Given below is one TCR beta chain in context. Antigen: not known. The sample belongs to a study of cytomegalovirus exposure and HLA in healthy donors. General study points: The study put roughly 160 TCR beta chains on its list as cytomegalovirus-associated. Rare sequences made up most TCRs, while some public TCRs were found in many donors.

TCRdb keeps only in-frame clones here, not all; method: immunoSEQ multiplex PCR. Altogether about 360,000 clones are present, about nine tenths being singletons, with the ten largest covering approximately 0.8%. Input material: PBMCs. The source of this sequence is a woman under 30 in good health and CMV-seronegative.

The CDR3 region is CASSLLTGTSASYEQYF. As DNA, the CDR3 is TGCGCCAGCAGCTTGTTAACTGGGACTAGCGCTTCCTACGAGCAGTACTTC. The chain links TRBV5-1 to TRBJ2-7; 10 bases are a match to TRBD2. Germline-derived CDR1 and CDR2 are SGHRS and YFSETQ. This CDR3 region has 17 residues. J was trimmed by 1 base and V by 1 base; bases with no gene match: 8.